Following are 13 T cell receptor beta chains from one sample sequenced in a study of blood T cell repertoires in COVID-19. Produced via immunoSEQ multiplex PCR; TCRdb's table is partial and in-frame only. The table has 89,000 or so clones, about 89% seen once. Sequencing was done on a sample of peripheral blood. The receptors originated from a man in his forties or fifties with COVID-19, enrolled during active disease.

The V gene is TRBV2, the J gene TRBJ2-2, with a tentative D call TRBD1 (6 bases). V was cut by 6 bases and J by 1 base, with 18 bases left in between. The CDR3 has 17 amino acids. Germline CDR1 is SNHLY and CDR2 is FYNNEI. CDR3 nucleotide sequence: TGTGCCAGCAGATTATTTGCCGGGACAAGGAACACCGGGGAGCTGTTTTTT. Residues: CASRLFAGTRNTGELFF.

V usage is TRBV28 and J usage is TRBJ1-4, with a weak D call TRBD1 (5 bases). V lost 6 bases, J lost 1 base, and 15 bases lay in between. CDR3 length: 16 residues. CDR1 and CDR2 (germline): MDHEN, SYDVKM. The CDR3 bases are TGTGCCAGCAGGCTACAACGGGGGGTAACTAATGAAAAACTGTTTTTT. Translating gives CASRLQRGVTNEKLFF. Looking up the rest from reference TRBV28 and TRBJ1-4 gives the full variable domain: DVKVTQSSRYLVKRTGEKVFLECVQDMDHENMFWYRQDPGLGLRLIYFSYDVKMKEKGDIPEGYSVSREKKERFSLILESASTNQTSMYLCASRLQRGVTNEKLFFGSGTQLSVL.

The DNA of the CDR3 is TGTGCCAGCTCACCACGGGGGACAGGGGTGTACGAGCAGTACTTC. Translation gives CASSPRGTGVYEQYF. The genes are TRBV18 and TRBJ2-7; 10 positions match TRBD1. V was clipped by 1 base and J by 4 bases; unmatched bases: 4. Germline lookup yields CDR1 KGHSH and CDR2 LQKENI. CDR3 size: 15 residues.

V and J are TRBV7-3 and TRBJ2-7, with D maybe TRBD1 (6 bases). The V end was cut by 4 bases, the J end by 2 bases, with 15 bases between. CDR1 is SGHTA, CDR2 FQGTGA, per germline. The CDR3 is made up of 15 amino acids. The CDR3 reads CASSSQGGDAYEQYF. Written as DNA, the CDR3 is TGTGCCAGCAGCTCCCAAGGGGGTGACGCCTACGAGCAGTACTTC.

J is TRBJ1-6 and V is TRBV6-4; D uncertain. Germline V CDR1 and CDR2: MRHNA, SNTAGT. V lost 0 bases and J lost 8, with 11 bases in between. The CDR3 length is 15 residues. CDR3 bases: TGTGCCAGCAGTGACTCGACTTGGGTTCATTCACCCCTCCACTTT. Protein sequence: CASSDSTWVHSPLHF.

The V gene is TRBV4-3, the J gene TRBJ2-3, with 11 bases matching TRBD1. With V trimmed by 2 bases and J by 6 bases, 10 bases remained unmatched. The CDR3 is made up of 17 amino acids. Per the germline V gene, CDR1 is LGHNA and CDR2 is YSLEER. The CDR3 bases are TGCGCCAGCAGCCAACACACCGGGACAGGGGGAAGGGATACGCAGTATTTT. Protein sequence: CASSQHTGTGGRDTQYF.

The chain recombines TRBV24-1 with TRBJ2-6, with D possibly TRBD1 on 6 matching bases. The germline CDR1 and CDR2 sequences are KGHDR and SFDVKD. This CDR3 has 18 amino acids. V was trimmed by 4 bases and J by 1 base, leaving 16 bases between them. The CDR3 is CATSDPGTRASGANVLTF. The CDR3 DNA reads as TGTGCCACCAGTGACCCCGGGACACGGGCATCTGGGGCCAACGTCCTGACTTTC.

This chain links TRBV18 with TRBJ2-7; D is perhaps TRBD1 (7 bases). The ends were cut back, 8 bases at V and 5 bases at J, with 16 bases in the middle. The CDR3 spans 13 residues. Germline V gene data show CDR1 as KGHSH and CDR2 as LQKENI. The CDR3 loop reads CASRRDSRHEQYF. CDR3 bases: TGTGCCAGCCGGCGGGACAGCCGGCACGAGCAGTACTTC.

The rearrangement uses TRBV10-3 and TRBJ1-3; tentatively, D is TRBD1 (5 bases). The CDR3 runs to 13 residues. Per germline, CDR1 ENHRY and CDR2 SYGVKD. Trimming cost V 11 bases and J 4 bases, with 15 bases left between them. CDR3 nucleotides: TGTGCCTCCAGGGATCTTCGGGGAAACACCATATATTTT. Its translation: CASRDLRGNTIYF.

V is TRBV19 and J is TRBJ1-2; possible D gene TRBD1, 6 bases. The CDR3 totals 13 residues. CDR1 LNHDA and CDR2 SQIVND come from the germline V gene (reference sequence). The V and J ends lost 6 bases and 2 bases respectively, with 10 bases between them. The DNA for the CDR3 is TGTGCCAGTAGGCAGACAGGAAACTATGGCTACACCTTC. Amino acid sequence: CASRQTGNYGYTF.

J is TRBJ2-1 and V is TRBV4-2; tentative D call: TRBD2 (6 bases). Trimming removed 3 bases at V and 6 bases at J, with 12 bases between. The CDR3 has 14 residues. Germline CDR1 is LGHNA and CDR2 is YNFKEQ. The CDR3 spells CASSHQTRVNEQFF. For the CDR3, the DNA is TGTGCCAGCAGCCACCAGACTAGGGTCAATGAGCAGTTCTTC.

The chain couples TRBV21-1 to TRBJ2-5; TRBD1, the table's D call, was not compared with the DNA. TRBV21-1 is a listed pseudogene. CDR3 length: 16 residues. In nucleotides, the CDR3 is TGTGCCAGCAGCAAAGTAGACAGTATCATCCAAGAGACCCAGTACTTC. Its translation: CASSKVDSIIQETQYF.

V gene TRBV7-2 combines with J gene TRBJ1-1, with TRBD1 as a possible D gene (6 bases). Per germline, CDR1 SGHTA and CDR2 FQGNSA. The CDR3 contains 15 residues. V lost 0 bases and J 4 bases, leaving 12 bases between the germline ends. This CDR3 is CASSLARGWGTEAFF. CDR3 nucleotides: TGTGCCAGCAGCTTAGCCAGGGGTTGGGGCACTGAAGCTTTCTTT.